The clone carrying this TCR beta chain was picked up a small number of times. This record comes from a study of preoperative IRX-2 immunotherapy in early breast cancer. V dropped 2 bases and J dropped 2 bases, with 7 bases sitting between them. Germline V gives CDR1 MNHGY, CDR2 SAAAGT. CDR3 size: 14 residues. Assay used: immunoSEQ multiplex PCR; TCRdb lists only in-frame clones, some missing. The table has over 20,000 clones, approximately 75% seen once. The treatment was: preoperative locoregional IRX-2 cytokine immunotherapy. Sequencing was performed on lymph node tissue, taken after IRX-2 immunotherapy. The chain links TRBV6-8 to TRBJ1-3; D is unresolved. This clonotype originated in a human donor with breast cancer. For the CDR3, the DNA is TGTGCCAGCAGTTACCGGGGAGCTGGAAACACCATATATTTT. Translated, it gives CASSYRGAGNTIYF.